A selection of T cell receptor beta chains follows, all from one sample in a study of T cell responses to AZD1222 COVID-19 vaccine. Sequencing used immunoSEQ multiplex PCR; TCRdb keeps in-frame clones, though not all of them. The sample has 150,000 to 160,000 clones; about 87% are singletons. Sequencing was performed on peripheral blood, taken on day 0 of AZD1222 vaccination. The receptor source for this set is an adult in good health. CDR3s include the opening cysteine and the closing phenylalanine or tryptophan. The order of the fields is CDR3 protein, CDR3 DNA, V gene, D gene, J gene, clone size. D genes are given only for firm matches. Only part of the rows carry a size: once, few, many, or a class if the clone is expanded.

CASSPQGGKEQFF,TGCGCCAGCAGCCCGCAAGGGGGTAAGGAGCAGTTCTTC,TRBV5-1,.,TRBJ2-1,.
CASSFKHASSYEQYF,TGTGCCAGCAGCTTTAAACACGCTAGCTCCTACGAGCAGTACTTC,TRBV7-2,.,TRBJ2-7,.
CASSQTAGGSSYEQYF,TGTGCCAGCAGCCAAACCGCAGGGGGTTCTTCCTACGAGCAGTACTTC,TRBV4-2,TRBD1,TRBJ2-7,.
CASSLAFTSTAGELFF,TGTGCCAGCAGCTTGGCTTTTACTAGTACGGCCGGGGAGCTGTTTTTT,TRBV7-9,.,TRBJ2-2,.
CASSDRGSDGYTF,TGTGCCAGTTCGGACAGGGGGAGTGATGGCTACACCTTC,TRBV19,TRBD1,TRBJ1-2,.
CASSSRTSTETQYF,TGTGCCAGCAGCTCACGGACAAGCACAGAGACCCAGTACTTC,TRBV13,.,TRBJ2-5,.
CASSVGQRETQYF,TGTGCCAGCAGCGTAGGTCAGAGAGAGACCCAGTACTTC,TRBV9,.,TRBJ2-5,.
CASSLGHPTNYGYTF,TGCGCCAGCAGCTTAGGCCACCCGACTAACTATGGCTACACCTTC,TRBV5-1,.,TRBJ1-2,few
CASSERQGYTGELFF,TGTGCCAGCAGTGAACGACAGGGCTACACCGGGGAGCTGTTTTTT,TRBV25-1,TRBD1,TRBJ2-2,.
CAISEGANTGELFF,TGTGCCATCAGTGAAGGTGCGAACACCGGGGAGCTGTTTTTT,TRBV10-3,.,TRBJ2-2,.
CASSRQNTEAFF,TGTGCCAGTAGTCGTCAGAACACTGAAGCTTTCTTT,TRBV19,.,TRBJ1-1,few
CAASTLQGSAHTIYF,TGTGCCGCAAGTACGCTACAGGGTTCCGCGCACACCATATATTTT,TRBV19,.,TRBJ1-3,once
CASSLQGADTGELFF,TGTGCCAGCAGCCTCCAGGGGGCGGACACCGGGGAGCTGTTTTTT,TRBV2,TRBD1,TRBJ2-2,.
CATPAGQGGYGYTF,TGTGCCACCCCCGCCGGTCAGGGAGGATATGGCTACACCTTC,TRBV19,.,TRBJ1-2,.
CASSLRQIYGYTF,TGTGCCAGCAGTTTGCGACAGATTTATGGCTACACCTTC,TRBV28,.,TRBJ1-2,.
CASNLQGAGDTQYF,TGTGCCAGCAACCTACAGGGGGCCGGGGATACGCAGTATTTT,TRBV3-1/TRBV3-2,TRBD1,TRBJ2-3,once
CASGSQGKVSPLHF,TGTGCTAGTGGTTCACAGGGTAAGGTTTCACCCCTCCACTTT,TRBV12-5,.,TRBJ1-6,.
CASSLGQGGEQYF,TGTGCCAGCAGCTTAGGGCAGGGAGGGGAGCAGTACTTC,TRBV7-2,TRBD2,TRBJ2-7,.
CSVGRQTGGEQFF,TGCAGCGTTGGGCGCCAAACAGGGGGTGAGCAGTTCTTC,TRBV29-1,TRBD1,TRBJ2-1,.
CASSQMAATEAFF,TGTGCCAGCAGCCAAATGGCGGCCACTGAAGCTTTCTTT,TRBV14,.,TRBJ1-1,.
CASSSYGLSGNTIYF,TGCGCCAGCAGCTCCTACGGGCTCTCTGGAAACACCATATATTTT,TRBV4-1,.,TRBJ1-3,.
CASSERQRITDTQYF,TGTGCCAGCAGCGAAAGACAGAGGATCACAGATACGCAGTATTTT,TRBV9,.,TRBJ2-3,.
CASSVGASGNTIYF,TGTGCCAGCAGCGTGGGGGCGTCTGGAAACACCATATATTTT,TRBV9,.,TRBJ1-3,.
CASSIVHGSTDTQYF,TGTGCCAGTAGTATAGTTCACGGTAGCACAGATACGCAGTATTTT,TRBV19,.,TRBJ2-3,few
CASTRIAGGTEAFF,TGTGCCAGCACCCGCATAGCCGGTGGCACTGAAGCTTTCTTT,TRBV2,.,TRBJ1-1,.
CASSSRTSLSSYNEQFF,TGTGCCAGCAGCTCGAGGACTAGCTTAAGCTCCTACAATGAGCAGTTCTTC,TRBV11-3,TRBD2,TRBJ2-1,.
CASSPLRQTSTDTQYF,TGTGCCAGCAGCCCCCTAAGGCAGACTAGCACAGATACGCAGTATTTT,TRBV7-2,.,TRBJ2-3,.
CASSLDPGQTYNEQFF,TGTGCCAGCAGCTTAGATCCCGGACAAACCTACAATGAGCAGTTCTTC,TRBV11-2,.,TRBJ2-1,.
CASSPPAGGRYNEQFF,TGTGCCAGCAGCCCACCAGCGGGGGGAAGGTACAATGAGCAGTTCTTC,TRBV13,TRBD2,TRBJ2-1,.
CASSQGTGGSLNEQFF,TGCGCCAGCAGCCAGGGGACAGGGGGATCCCTTAATGAGCAGTTCTTC,TRBV4-3,TRBD1,TRBJ2-1,.
CASSEGAIDGYTF,TGTGCCAGCAGTGAGGGAGCGATCGATGGCTACACCTTC,TRBV6-1,.,TRBJ1-2,.
CASDDYEQYF,TGTGCCAGCGATGACTACGAGCAGTACTTC,TRBV19,.,TRBJ2-7,.
CASSVGGGEKLFF,TGTGCCAGCAGCGTCGGAGGAGGTGAAAAACTGTTTTTT,TRBV12-3/TRBV12-4,.,TRBJ1-4,.
CASSLSGRNTEAFF,TGCGCCAGCAGCTTGTCCGGCAGAAACACTGAAGCTTTCTTT,TRBV5-1,.,TRBJ1-1,.
CASSITGPSPYEQYF,TGTGCCAGTAGTATTACCGGTCCGTCGCCCTACGAGCAGTACTTC,TRBV19,.,TRBJ2-7,.
CASRYRLQRGQETQYF,TGTGCAAGTCGCTACCGCCTCCAGCGGGGCCAAGAGACCCAGTACTTC,TRBV12-2,.,TRBJ2-5,once
CASSLALGQGTEAFF,TGTGCCAGCAGCTTAGCGCTGGGACAGGGAACTGAAGCTTTCTTT,TRBV7-9,TRBD1,TRBJ1-1,.
CASSQLSGTGGTEAFF,TGTGCCAGCAGCCAACTATCCGGGACAGGGGGCACTGAAGCTTTCTTT,TRBV4-2,TRBD1,TRBJ1-1,.
CASSEGTLGGVGGYTF,TGTGCCAGCAGCGAAGGAACCCTCGGAGGGGTGGGTGGCTACACCTTC,TRBV7-2,.,TRBJ1-2,few
CASSLDTAYGYTF,TGTGCCAGCAGCTTAGACACGGCTTATGGCTACACCTTC,TRBV7-9,.,TRBJ1-2,.
CASSLEQVSGNTIYF,TGTGCCAGCAGCTTAGAGCAGGTCTCTGGAAACACCATATATTTT,TRBV11-2,.,TRBJ1-3,.